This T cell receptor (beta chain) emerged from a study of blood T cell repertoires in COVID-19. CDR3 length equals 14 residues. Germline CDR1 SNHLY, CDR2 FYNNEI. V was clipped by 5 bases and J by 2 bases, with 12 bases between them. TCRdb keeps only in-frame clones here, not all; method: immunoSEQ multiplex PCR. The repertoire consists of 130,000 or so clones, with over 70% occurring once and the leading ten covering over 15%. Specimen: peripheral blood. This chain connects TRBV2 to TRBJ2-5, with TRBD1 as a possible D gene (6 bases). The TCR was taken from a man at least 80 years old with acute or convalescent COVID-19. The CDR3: CASSRRTAQETQYF. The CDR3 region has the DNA TGTGCCAGCAGTCGCCGGACAGCACAAGAGACCCAGTACTTC. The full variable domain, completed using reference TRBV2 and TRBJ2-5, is EPEVTQTPSHQVTQMGQEVILRCVPISNHLYFYWYRQILGQKVEFLVSFYNNEISEKSEIFDDQFSVERPDGSNFTLKIRSTKLEDSAMYFCASSRRTAQETQYFGPGTRLLVL.